The entry that follows covers one T cell receptor beta chain sequence. CDR3 size: 13 residues. The germline gives CDR1 LGHDT, CDR2 YNNKEL (reference sequence). V lost 7 bases to trimming and J lost 3 bases, with 12 bases between them. The authors' processing: Reference gene primer amplification gave nucleated cell count estimates. Here immunoSEQ multiplex PCR was the method, and the copy in TCRdb shows in-frame clones only, minus some. For V, J and clone size, that table is used; D and trimming come from the DNA. The data contain under 200,000 clones, approximately 86% of them seen just once; the ten biggest clones take up roughly 8.2%. The data stem from a study of blood T cell repertoires in COVID-19.

V is TRBV3-1 (or the pseudogene TRBV3-2) and J is TRBJ1-1, with TRBD1 as a possible D gene (5 bases). The sequencing sample was made of peripheral blood. The source of this sequence is a man aged 55 to 70 with acute or convalescent COVID-19. DNA for the CDR3: TGTGCCAGCACCTGGGCGGGGGACACTGAAGCTTTCTTT. As protein: CASTWAGDTEAFF.